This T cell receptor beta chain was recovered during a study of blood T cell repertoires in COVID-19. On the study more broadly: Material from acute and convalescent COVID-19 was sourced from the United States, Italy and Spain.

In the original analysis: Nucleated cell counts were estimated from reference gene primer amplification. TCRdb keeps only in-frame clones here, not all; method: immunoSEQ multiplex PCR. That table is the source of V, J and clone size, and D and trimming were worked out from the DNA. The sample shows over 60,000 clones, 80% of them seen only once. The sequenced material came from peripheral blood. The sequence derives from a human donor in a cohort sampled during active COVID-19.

The CDR3 sequence: CASSPTSASSYEQYF. The CDR3 bases are TGTGCCAGCAGCCCCACTAGCGCAAGCTCCTACGAGCAGTACTTC. This chain joins TRBV7-9 and TRBJ2-7, with 7 positions matching TRBD2. V lost 5 bases and J lost 0; bases outside the gene matches: 7. The CDR3 runs to 15 residues. Germline CDR1 and CDR2: SEHNR and FQNEAQ (reference sequence).